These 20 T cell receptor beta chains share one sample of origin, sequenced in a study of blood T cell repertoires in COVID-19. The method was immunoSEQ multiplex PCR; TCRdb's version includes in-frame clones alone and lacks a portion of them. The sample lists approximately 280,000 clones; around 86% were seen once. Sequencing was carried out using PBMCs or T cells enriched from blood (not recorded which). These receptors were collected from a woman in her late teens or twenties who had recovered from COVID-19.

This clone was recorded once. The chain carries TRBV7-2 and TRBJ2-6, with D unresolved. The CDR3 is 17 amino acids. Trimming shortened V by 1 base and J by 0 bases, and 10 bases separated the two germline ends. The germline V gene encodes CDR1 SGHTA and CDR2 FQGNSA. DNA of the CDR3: TGTGCCAGCAGCTTAGTTGGTACTAACTCTGGGGCCAACGTCCTGACTTTC. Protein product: CASSLVGTNSGANVLTF.

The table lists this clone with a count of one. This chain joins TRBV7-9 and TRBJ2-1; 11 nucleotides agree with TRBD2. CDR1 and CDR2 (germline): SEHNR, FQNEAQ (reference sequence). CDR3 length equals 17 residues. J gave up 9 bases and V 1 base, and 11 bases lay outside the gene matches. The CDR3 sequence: CASSLVPGLAAGTEQFF. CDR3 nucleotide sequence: TGTGCCAGCAGCTTAGTCCCGGGACTAGCGGCCGGAACTGAGCAGTTCTTC.

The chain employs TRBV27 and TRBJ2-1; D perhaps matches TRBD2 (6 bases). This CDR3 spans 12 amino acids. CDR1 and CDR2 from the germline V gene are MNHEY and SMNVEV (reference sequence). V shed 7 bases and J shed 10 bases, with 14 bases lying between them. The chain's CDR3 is CASTKAAGEQFF. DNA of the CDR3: TGTGCCAGCACCAAAGCGGCGGGGGAGCAGTTCTTC.

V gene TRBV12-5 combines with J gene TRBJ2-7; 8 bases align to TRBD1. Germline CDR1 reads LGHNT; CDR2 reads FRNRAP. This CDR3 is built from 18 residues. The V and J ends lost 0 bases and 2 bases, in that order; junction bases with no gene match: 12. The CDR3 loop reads CASGLVLHTGGKAYEQYF. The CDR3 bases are TGTGCTAGTGGTTTGGTACTACACACAGGGGGAAAAGCCTACGAGCAGTACTTC.

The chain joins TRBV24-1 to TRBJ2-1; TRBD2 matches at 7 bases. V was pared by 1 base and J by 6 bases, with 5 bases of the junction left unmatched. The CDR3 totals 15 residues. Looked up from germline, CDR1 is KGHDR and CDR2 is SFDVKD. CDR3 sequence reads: CATSDFGGGSNEQFF. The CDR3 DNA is TGTGCCACCAGTGATTTTGGGGGGGGGTCCAATGAGCAGTTCTTC.

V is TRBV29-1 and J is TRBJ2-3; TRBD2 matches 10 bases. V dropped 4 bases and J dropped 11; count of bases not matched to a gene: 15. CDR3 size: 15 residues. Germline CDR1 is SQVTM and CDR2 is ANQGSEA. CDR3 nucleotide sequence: TGCAGCGTTGGCCCTCGAGCGGGAGGGCCGAGTGGGCAGTATTTT. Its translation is CSVGPRAGGPSGQYF.

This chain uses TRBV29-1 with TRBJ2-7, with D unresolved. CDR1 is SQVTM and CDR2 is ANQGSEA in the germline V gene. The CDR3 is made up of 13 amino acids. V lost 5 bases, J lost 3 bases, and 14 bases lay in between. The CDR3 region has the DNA TGCAGCGTTCAGTCTGGGCCTGTCTACGAGCAGTACTTC. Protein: CSVQSGPVYEQYF.

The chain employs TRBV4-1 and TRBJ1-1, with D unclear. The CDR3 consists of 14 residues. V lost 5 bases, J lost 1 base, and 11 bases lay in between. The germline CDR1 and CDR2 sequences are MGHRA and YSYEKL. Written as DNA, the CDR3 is TGCGCCAGCAGCTTATTGGACTGGAACACTGAAGCTTTCTTT. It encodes CASSLLDWNTEAFF.

DNA for the CDR3: TGTGCCAGCAGCGTTGGATTCACACCAGGGGGATTCTATGGCTACACCTTC. Protein product: CASSVGFTPGGFYGYTF. The chain has TRBV7-8 and TRBJ1-2; TRBD1 aligns across 7 bases. CDR3 size: 17 residues. CDR1 and CDR2 from the germline V gene are SGHVS and FQNEAQ. Losses at the gene ends were 5 bases for V and 4 bases for J; bases not matched to a gene: 16.

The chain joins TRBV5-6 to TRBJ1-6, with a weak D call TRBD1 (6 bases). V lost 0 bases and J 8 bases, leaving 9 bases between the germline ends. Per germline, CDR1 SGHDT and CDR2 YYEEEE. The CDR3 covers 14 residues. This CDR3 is CASSLEGGYSPLHF. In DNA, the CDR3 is TGTGCCAGCAGCTTGGAAGGGGGTTATTCACCCCTCCACTTT. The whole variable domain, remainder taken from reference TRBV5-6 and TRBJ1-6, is DAGVTQSPTHLIKTRGQQVTLRCSPKSGHDTVSWYQQALGQGPQFIFQYYEEEERQRGNFPDRFSGHQFPNYSSELNVNALLLGDSALYLCASSLEGGYSPLHFGNGTRLTVT.

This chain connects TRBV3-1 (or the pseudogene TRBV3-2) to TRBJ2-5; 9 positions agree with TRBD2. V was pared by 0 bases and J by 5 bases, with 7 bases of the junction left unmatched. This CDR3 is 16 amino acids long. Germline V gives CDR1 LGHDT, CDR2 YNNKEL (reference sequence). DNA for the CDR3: TGTGCCAGCAGCCAAGAGGGGTTAGCGGGAGTGGAGACCCAGTACTTC. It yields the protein CASSQEGLAGVETQYF.

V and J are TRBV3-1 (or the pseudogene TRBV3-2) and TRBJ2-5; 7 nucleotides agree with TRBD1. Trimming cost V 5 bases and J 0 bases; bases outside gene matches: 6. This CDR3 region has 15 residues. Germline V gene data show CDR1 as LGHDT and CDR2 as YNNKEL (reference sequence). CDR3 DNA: TGTGCCAGCAGCTCGCCTACAGGGGACCAAGAGACCCAGTACTTC. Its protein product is CASSSPTGDQETQYF.

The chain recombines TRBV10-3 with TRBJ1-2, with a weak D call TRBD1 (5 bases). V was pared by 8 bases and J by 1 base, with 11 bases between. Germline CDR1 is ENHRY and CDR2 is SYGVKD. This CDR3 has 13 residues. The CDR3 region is CAIGAGFNYGYTF. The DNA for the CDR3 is TGTGCCATCGGGGCAGGCTTTAACTATGGCTACACCTTC.

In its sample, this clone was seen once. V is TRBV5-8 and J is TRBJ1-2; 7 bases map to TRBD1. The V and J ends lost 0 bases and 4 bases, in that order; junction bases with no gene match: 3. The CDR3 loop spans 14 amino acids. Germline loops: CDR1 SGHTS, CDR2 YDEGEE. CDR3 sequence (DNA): TGTGCCAGCAGCTTGGGACAGGGCATCTATGGCTACACCTTC. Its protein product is CASSLGQGIYGYTF.

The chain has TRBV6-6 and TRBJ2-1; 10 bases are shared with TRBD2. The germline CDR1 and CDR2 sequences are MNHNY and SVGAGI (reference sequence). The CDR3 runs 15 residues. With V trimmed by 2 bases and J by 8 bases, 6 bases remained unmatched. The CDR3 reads CASSYTSGGGHEQFF. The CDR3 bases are TGTGCCAGCAGTTACACCAGCGGGGGGGGTCATGAGCAGTTCTTC.

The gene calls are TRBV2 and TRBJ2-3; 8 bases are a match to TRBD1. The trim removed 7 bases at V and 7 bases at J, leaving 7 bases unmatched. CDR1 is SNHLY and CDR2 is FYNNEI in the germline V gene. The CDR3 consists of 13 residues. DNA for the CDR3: TGTGCCAGCAACGACAGGGGATTGAATACGCAGTATTTT. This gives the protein CASNDRGLNTQYF. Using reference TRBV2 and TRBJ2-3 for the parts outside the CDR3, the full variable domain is EPEVTQTPSHQVTQMGQEVILRCVPISNHLYFYWYRQILGQKVEFLVSFYNNEISEKSEIFDDQFSVERPDGSNFTLKIRSTKLEDSAMYFCASNDRGLNTQYFGPGTRLTVL.

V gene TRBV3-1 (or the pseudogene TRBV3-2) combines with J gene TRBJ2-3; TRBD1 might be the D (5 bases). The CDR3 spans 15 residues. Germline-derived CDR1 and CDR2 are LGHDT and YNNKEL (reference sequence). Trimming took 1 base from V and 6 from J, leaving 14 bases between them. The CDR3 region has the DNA TGTGCCAGCAGCCAAGTAGGACAAGATTGGGATACGCAGTATTTT. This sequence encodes CASSQVGQDWDTQYF.

The CDR3, as DNA: TGTGCCAGCACTCACCCGGGGTATTTGGAGACCCAGTACTTC. Its protein is CASTHPGYLETQYF. The chain uses TRBV21-1 and TRBJ2-5; TRBD2 is taken as the D call from the table, unchecked against the DNA. TRBV21-1 is marked as a pseudogene. The CDR3 extends over 14 amino acids.

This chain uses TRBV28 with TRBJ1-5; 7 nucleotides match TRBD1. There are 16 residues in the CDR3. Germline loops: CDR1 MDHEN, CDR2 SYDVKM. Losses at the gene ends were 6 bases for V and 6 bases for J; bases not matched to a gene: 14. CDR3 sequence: CASSSTDRQGGQPQHF. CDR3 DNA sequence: TGTGCCAGCAGCAGCACCGACCGACAGGGAGGTCAGCCCCAGCATTTT.

For the CDR3, the DNA is TGTGCCAGCAGGGGGATTGAGGGACAGGGAGGCGGCAATCAGCCCCAGCATTTT. This encodes CASRGIEGQGGGNQPQHF. This chain connects TRBV27 to TRBJ1-5, with 9 bases that match TRBD1. CDR1 and CDR2 (germline): MNHEY, SMNVEV (reference sequence). This CDR3 has 18 residues. V was clipped by 6 bases and J by 2 bases; unmatched bases: 14.